Each of the 9 T cell receptor beta chains below was sequenced from the same sample in a study of CD8 T cells in Susac syndrome (dated by TCRdb to between 2018 and 2020). The library came from the immunoSEQ multiplex PCR assay. RNA was extracted with the RNeasy kit and roughly 0.5 to 1 ug was reverse transcribed using random hexamers. TCRdb redid the processing of the public reads, applying fastp at Q25 and MiXCR, and retained in-frame beta chains. Each record represents a unique CDR3 protein, reported with the most common genes and DNA among its rows. For this sample there are 150,000 to 200,000 distinct CDR3 sequences; 85% to 95% appear just once. Clones ranked in the top ten supply roughly 0.16% of the sample. The sequencing sample was made of CD8+ T cells from PBMCs. The receptors were sampled from a human donor with multiple sclerosis.

This sequence joins TRBV11-2 and TRBJ1-5; no firm D call. Germline CDR1 and CDR2: SGHAT and FQNNGV. V shed 0 bases and J shed 4 bases, with 10 bases lying between them. The CDR3 runs to 15 residues. The DNA for the CDR3 is TGTGCCAGCAGCTTAGACCCAGACGGGAATCAGCCCCAGCATTTT. It yields the protein CASSLDPDGNQPQHF. Looking up the rest from reference TRBV11-2 and TRBJ1-5 gives the full variable domain: EAGVAQSPRYKIIEKRQSVAFWCNPISGHATLYWYQQILGQGPKLLIQFQNNGVVDDSQLPKDRFSAERLKGVDSTLKIQPAKLEDSAVYLCASSLDPDGNQPQHFGDGTRLSIL.

The CDR3: CASSESQASNQPQHF. As DNA, the CDR3 is TGTGCCAGCAGTGAAAGCCAGGCTAGCAATCAGCCCCAGCATTTT. The chain links TRBV2 to TRBJ1-5; D unresolved. The CDR3 has 15 residues. V was trimmed by 2 bases and J by 0 bases, leaving 8 bases between them. Germline V gene lookup returns CDR1 SNHLY and CDR2 FYNNEI.

The chain recombines TRBV29-1 with TRBJ1-3; D uncertain. Germline CDR1 SQVTM, CDR2 ANQGSEA. V was pared by 4 bases and J by 8 bases, with 24 bases between. This CDR3 region has 16 residues. In DNA form, the CDR3 reads TGCAGCGTTGGGCCCACTTTCGGGCGGCCGGTCCACACCATATATTTT. Protein sequence: CSVGPTFGRPVHTIYF. The full variable domain, in which reference TRBV29-1 and TRBJ1-3 provide the parts outside the CDR3, is SAVISQKPSRDICQRGTSLTIQCQVDSQVTMMFWYRQQPGQSLTLIATANQGSEATYESGFVIDKFPISRPNLTFSTLTVSNMSPEDSSIYLCSVGPTFGRPVHTIYFGEGSWLTVV.

The gene calls are TRBV3-1 and TRBJ2-7; weak D call: TRBD2 (6 bases). V was pared by 1 base and J by 0 bases, with 10 bases between. CDR3 length: 15 amino acids. Germline V gene lookup returns CDR1 LGHDT and CDR2 YNNKEL (reference sequence). CDR3 in DNA: TGTGCCAGCAGCCAAGGTGGGGGGAGCTCCTACGAGCAGTACTTC. It codes for CASSQGGGSSYEQYF.

The chain joins TRBV27 to TRBJ2-1; 11 bases agree with TRBD2. CDR3 length: 16 residues. After removal of 5 bases from V and 0 bases from J, the junction contained 3 bases not matched to a gene. Germline V gene data show CDR1 as MNHEY and CDR2 as SMNVEV (reference sequence). The CDR3 nucleotides are TGTGCCAGCAGTGCGACTAGCGGGATCTCCTACAATGAGCAGTTCTTC. Protein product: CASSATSGISYNEQFF.

The chain carries TRBV27 and TRBJ1-1; D not resolved. Germline V gene sequence: CDR1 MNHEY, CDR2 SMNVEV (reference sequence). The germline V and J ends were trimmed by 7 bases and 8 bases, with 11 bases remaining between them. The length of the CDR3 is 11 residues. CDR3 in DNA: TGTGCCAGCACTAACGGACCAGAAGCTTTCTTT. Translated, it gives CASTNGPEAFF.

The chain couples TRBV15 to TRBJ1-1; D call uncertain. This CDR3 region has 14 residues. Between the trimmed V and J ends, which lost 3 bases and 5 bases, there was a span of 13 bases. In germline, CDR1 is LNHNV, CDR2 YYDKDF (reference sequence). The CDR3 sequence: CATSSEGSGTEAFF. CDR3 in DNA: TGTGCCACCAGCAGTGAGGGTTCGGGAACTGAAGCTTTCTTT.

CDR3 in DNA: TGTGCCAGCGTTTTCCGTACATCCTACAATGAGCAGTTCTTC. Translated: CASVFRTSYNEQFF. The chain uses TRBV28 and TRBJ2-1; D is undetermined. The germline gives CDR1 MDHEN, CDR2 SYDVKM. With 8 bases removed from V and 1 base from J, the gap between germline ends came to 12 bases. The CDR3 length is 14 residues.

The chain carries TRBV5-1 and TRBJ2-3; D gene uncertain. There are 16 residues in the CDR3. Trimming pared 4 bases from V and 0 bases from J, leaving 15 bases between. Germline values: CDR1 SGHRS, CDR2 YFSETQ. CDR3 bases: TGCGCCAGCAGCCCGGTTGGCACCCATAGCACAGATACGCAGTATTTT. This translates into CASSPVGTHSTDTQYF.